This TCR beta chain stems from a study of cytomegalovirus exposure and HLA in healthy donors. Sequencing used immunoSEQ multiplex PCR; TCRdb keeps in-frame clones, though not all of them. The data hold about 200,000 clones, with around 90% observed a single time. Per germline, CDR1 MDHEN and CDR2 SYDVKM. The CDR3 is 16 amino acids. J lost 0 bases, V lost 7 bases, and 8 bases had no gene match. The specimen was PBMCs. The sequence was collected from a woman aged 18-29 years in good health and CMV-seronegative. The chain recombines TRBV28 with TRBJ2-3; 9 nucleotides align to TRBD1. CDR3: CASTNSGTGSTDTQYF. In nucleotides, the CDR3 is TGTGCCAGCACCAATTCAGGGACAGGGAGCACAGATACGCAGTATTTT.